The next 9 T cell receptor beta chains were all read from a single sample in a study of cytomegalovirus exposure and HLA in healthy donors. Primers for the PCR totalled 60 Vbeta and 13 Jbeta. Clones were sequenced by immunoSEQ multiplex PCR, and TCRdb holds only the in-frame ones, with some missing. The sample has about 160,000 clones; 80% to 85% are singletons. Material: PBMCs. These receptors were obtained from a human donor in good health.

The chain employs TRBV27 and TRBJ2-1, with D tentatively TRBD2 (6 bases). Germline CDR1 MNHEY, CDR2 SMNVEV (reference sequence). The length of the CDR3 is 17 residues. The V gene lost 0 bases and the J gene lost 5 bases, with 17 bases spanning the gap. The CDR3 here is CASSLSRWRDGHNEQFF. In DNA, the CDR3 is TGTGCCAGCAGTTTATCCCGGTGGAGGGACGGGCACAATGAGCAGTTCTTC.

The chain employs TRBV6-5 and TRBJ2-4; 8 nucleotides line up with TRBD1. The V and J ends lost 6 bases and 0 bases, in that order; junction bases with no gene match: 4. CDR3 length: 15 amino acids. Germline CDR1 and CDR2: MNHEY and SVGAGI. The CDR3 DNA reads as TGTGCCAGCAGCCGACAGGGGCTAGCCAAAAACATTCAGTACTTC. As protein: CASSRQGLAKNIQYF.

The chain carries TRBV4-1 and TRBJ1-2; the D gene is possibly TRBD1 (5 bases). Germline CDR1 is MGHRA and CDR2 is YSYEKL. The CDR3 loop spans 15 amino acids. Trimming left V 4 bases short and J 4 bases short, with 16 bases between. The DNA for the CDR3 is TGCGCCAGCAGCCGAGCCTTCGCAGGGATCTATGGCTACACCTTC. This translates into CASSRAFAGIYGYTF.

This clone was picked up one time. V and J are TRBV2 and TRBJ1-6, with D possibly matching TRBD1 (5 bases). This CDR3 is 14 amino acids long. Germline V lookup: CDR1 SNHLY, CDR2 FYNNEI. Trimming took 4 bases from V and 10 from J, leaving 14 bases between them. CDR3 region: CASSGGRVESPLHF. In DNA, the CDR3 is TGTGCCAGCAGTGGGGGCAGAGTAGAATCACCCCTCCACTTT. Drawing the rest from reference TRBV2 and TRBJ1-6, the complete variable domain is EPEVTQTPSHQVTQMGQEVILRCVPISNHLYFYWYRQILGQKVEFLVSFYNNEISEKSEIFDDQFSVERPDGSNFTLKIRSTKLEDSAMYFCASSGGRVESPLHFGNGTRLTVT.

The sample holds a few counts of this clone. The chain uses TRBV2 and TRBJ2-7; D is possibly TRBD1 (5 bases). The CDR3 totals 14 residues. Trimming stripped 5 bases from V and 0 bases from J, with 11 bases between. CDR1 and CDR2 from the germline V gene are SNHLY and FYNNEI. Here the CDR3 DNA reads TGTGCCAGCAGTCGACAGAGTAACTCCTACGAGCAGTACTTC. It is translated as CASSRQSNSYEQYF.

This chain uses TRBV5-1 with TRBJ2-2; TRBD1 agrees at 8 bases. This CDR3 comprises 15 residues. V shed 4 bases, J shed 6 bases, and the junction held 8 bases outside the gene matches. Germline lookup yields CDR1 SGHRS and CDR2 YFSETQ. In DNA, the CDR3 is TGCGCCAGCAGCCAAAATCCACAGGGGGCCGGGGAGCTGTTTTTT. This encodes CASSQNPQGAGELFF.

CDR3 sequence: CASSLAGSAPLHF. In DNA, the CDR3 is TGTGCCAGCAGCTTAGCAGGCAGCGCCCCCCTCCACTTT. The chain has TRBV7-9 and TRBJ1-6; D call uncertain. The V end lost 0 bases, the J end lost 13 bases, and 10 bases lay between the germline ends. CDR3 length: 13 amino acids. Germline loops: CDR1 SEHNR, CDR2 FQNEAQ (reference sequence).

This clone showed up just a few times. The rearrangement uses TRBV2 and TRBJ2-1; possible D gene TRBD2, 5 bases. V was clipped by 2 bases and J by 5 bases, with 13 bases between them. Germline V gives CDR1 SNHLY, CDR2 FYNNEI. The CDR3 loop spans 15 amino acids. CDR3 amino acids: CASSERGWQNNEQFF. CDR3 DNA sequence: TGTGCCAGCAGTGAAAGAGGGTGGCAGAACAATGAGCAGTTCTTC.

This sequence joins TRBV25-1 and TRBJ2-5; D may be TRBD1 (5 bases). The germline V and J ends were trimmed by 8 bases and 2 bases, with 21 bases remaining between them. Germline CDR1 reads MGHDK; CDR2 reads SYGVNS. This CDR3 is 16 amino acids long. This CDR3 reads CASRQRERAEQETQYF. CDR3 nucleotides: TGTGCCAGCCGACAGAGAGAAAGGGCGGAACAAGAGACCCAGTACTTC. Drawing the rest from reference TRBV25-1 and TRBJ2-5, the complete variable domain is EADIYQTPRYLVIGTGKKITLECSQTMGHDKMYWYQQDPGMELHLIHYSYGVNSTEKGDLSSESTVSRIRTEHFPLTLESARPSHTSQYLCASRQRERAEQETQYFGPGTRLLVL.